This T cell receptor beta chain was sequenced for a study of blood T cell repertoires in COVID-19. In the original workflow: Estimated nucleated cell counts came from reference gene primer amplification. Profiling relied on immunoSEQ multiplex PCR, and the TCRdb table lists in-frame clones only, not all of them. V, J and clone size derive from that table, while D and trimming were established from the DNA sequence. The table includes about 200,000 clones, roughly 79% detected once. The receptor was isolated from a woman in her forties or fifties with acute COVID-19. Sequences were obtained from PBMCs or T cells enriched from blood (not recorded which).

The CDR3 here is CASSAGLAGNANIQYF. DNA of the CDR3: TGTGCCAGCAGCGCGGGACTAGCGGGGAACGCGAACATTCAGTACTTC. This chain joins TRBV7-2 and TRBJ2-4; 13 bases are shared with TRBD2. The J segment lost 7 bases and the V segment lost 5 bases, leaving 8 bases of the junction unmatched. Germline CDR1 SGHTA, CDR2 FQGNSA. The CDR3 is 16 residues long.